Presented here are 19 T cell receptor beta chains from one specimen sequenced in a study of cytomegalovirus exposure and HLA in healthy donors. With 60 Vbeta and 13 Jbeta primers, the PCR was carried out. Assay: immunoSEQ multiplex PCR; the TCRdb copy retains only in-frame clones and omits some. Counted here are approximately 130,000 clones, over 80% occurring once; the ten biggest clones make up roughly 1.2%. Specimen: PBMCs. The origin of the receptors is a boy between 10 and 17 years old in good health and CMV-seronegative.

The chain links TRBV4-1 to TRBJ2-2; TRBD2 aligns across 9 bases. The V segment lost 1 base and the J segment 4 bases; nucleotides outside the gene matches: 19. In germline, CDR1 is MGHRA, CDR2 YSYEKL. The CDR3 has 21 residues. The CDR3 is CASSQARKGEAGGWSTGELFF. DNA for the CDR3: TGCGCCAGCAGCCAAGCTCGTAAAGGGGAGGCGGGAGGGTGGAGCACCGGGGAGCTGTTTTTT.

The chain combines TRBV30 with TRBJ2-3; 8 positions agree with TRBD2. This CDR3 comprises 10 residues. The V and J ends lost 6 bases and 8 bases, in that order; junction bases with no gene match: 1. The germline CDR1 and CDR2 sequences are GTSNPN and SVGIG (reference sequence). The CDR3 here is CACLAGTQYF. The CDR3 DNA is TGTGCCTGTCTAGCGGGTACGCAGTATTTT.

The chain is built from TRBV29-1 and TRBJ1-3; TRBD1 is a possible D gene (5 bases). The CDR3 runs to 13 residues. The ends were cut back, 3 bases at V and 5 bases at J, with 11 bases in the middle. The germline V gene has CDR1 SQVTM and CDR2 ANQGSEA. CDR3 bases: TGCAGCGTTGACCTTCCAGGGAGAAACACCATATATTTT. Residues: CSVDLPGRNTIYF.

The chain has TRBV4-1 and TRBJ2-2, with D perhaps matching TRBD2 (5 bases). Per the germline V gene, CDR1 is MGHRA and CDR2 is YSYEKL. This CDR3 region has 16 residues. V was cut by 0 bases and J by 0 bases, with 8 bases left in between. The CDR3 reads CASSQDVLANTGELFF. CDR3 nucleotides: TGCGCCAGCAGCCAAGATGTACTAGCGAACACCGGGGAGCTGTTTTTT.

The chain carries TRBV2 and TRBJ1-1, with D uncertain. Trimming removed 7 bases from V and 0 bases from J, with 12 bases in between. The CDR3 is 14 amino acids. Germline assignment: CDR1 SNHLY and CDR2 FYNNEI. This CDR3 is CASKVDSMNTEAFF. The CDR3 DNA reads TGTGCCAGCAAGGTTGACTCCATGAACACTGAAGCTTTCTTT.

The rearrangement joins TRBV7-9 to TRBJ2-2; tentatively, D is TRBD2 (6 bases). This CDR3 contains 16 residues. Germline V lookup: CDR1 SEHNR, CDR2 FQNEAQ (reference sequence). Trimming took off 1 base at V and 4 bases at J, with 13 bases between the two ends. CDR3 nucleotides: TGTGCCAGCAGCTTAGTCCCGGAGGGGACCACCGGGGAGCTGTTTTTT. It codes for CASSLVPEGTTGELFF.

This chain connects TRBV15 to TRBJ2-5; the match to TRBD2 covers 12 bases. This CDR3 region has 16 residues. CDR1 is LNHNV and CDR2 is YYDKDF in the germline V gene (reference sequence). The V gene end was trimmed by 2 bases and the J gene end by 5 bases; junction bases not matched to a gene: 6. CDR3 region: CATSRTLAGGGETQYF. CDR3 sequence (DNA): TGTGCCACCAGCAGAACACTAGCGGGAGGAGGGGAGACCCAGTACTTC.

The CDR3: CAITPQLTGTGHGYTF. The CDR3 DNA sequence: TGTGCCATCACCCCTCAACTAACTGGGACAGGGCACGGCTACACCTTC. The chain recombines TRBV10-3 with TRBJ1-2; TRBD1 matches 9 bases. The junction had 17 bases not matched to a gene; V was cut back by 7 bases and J by 8 bases. The CDR3 runs 16 residues. From germline, CDR1 is ENHRY and CDR2 SYGVKD.

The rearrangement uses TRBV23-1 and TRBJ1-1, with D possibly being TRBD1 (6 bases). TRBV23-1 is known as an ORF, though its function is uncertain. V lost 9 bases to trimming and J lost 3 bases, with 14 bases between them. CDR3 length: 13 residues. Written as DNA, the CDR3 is TGCGCCAGGACCCGGGACAACTACACTGAAGCTTTCTTT. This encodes CARTRDNYTEAFF.

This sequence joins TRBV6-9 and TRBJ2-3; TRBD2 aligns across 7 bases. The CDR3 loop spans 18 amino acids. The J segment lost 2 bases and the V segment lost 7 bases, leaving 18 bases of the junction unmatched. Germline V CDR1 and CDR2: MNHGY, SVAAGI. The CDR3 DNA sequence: TGTGCCAGCAAAACCGGAGGGTTTGGGGGGGGTTCCACAGATACGCAGTATTTT. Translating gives CASKTGGFGGGSTDTQYF.

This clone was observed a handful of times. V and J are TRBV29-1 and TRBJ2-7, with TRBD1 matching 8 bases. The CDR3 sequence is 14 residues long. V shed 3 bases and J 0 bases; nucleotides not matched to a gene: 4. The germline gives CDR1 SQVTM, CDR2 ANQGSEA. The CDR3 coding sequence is TGCAGCGTTGAGGGACAGGCTGGCTCCTACGAGCAGTACTTC. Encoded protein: CSVEGQAGSYEQYF.

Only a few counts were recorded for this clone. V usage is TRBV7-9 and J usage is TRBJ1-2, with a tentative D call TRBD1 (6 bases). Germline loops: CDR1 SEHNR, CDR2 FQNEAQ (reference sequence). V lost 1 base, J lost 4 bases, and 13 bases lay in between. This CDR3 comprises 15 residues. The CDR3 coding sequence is TGTGCCAGCAGCTTAGAACAGGGCCCTCGCTATGGCTACACCTTC. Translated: CASSLEQGPRYGYTF.

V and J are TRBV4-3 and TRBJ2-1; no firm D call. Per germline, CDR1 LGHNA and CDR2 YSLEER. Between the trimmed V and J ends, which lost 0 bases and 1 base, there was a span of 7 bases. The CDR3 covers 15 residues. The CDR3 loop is CASSQDLESYNEQFF. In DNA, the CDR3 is TGCGCCAGCAGCCAAGATCTAGAATCCTACAATGAGCAGTTCTTC.

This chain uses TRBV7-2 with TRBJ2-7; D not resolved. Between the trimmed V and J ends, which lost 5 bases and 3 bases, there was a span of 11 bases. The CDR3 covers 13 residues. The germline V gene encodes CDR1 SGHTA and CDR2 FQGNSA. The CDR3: CASSVESFYEQYF. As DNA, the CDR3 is TGTGCCAGCAGCGTAGAGAGTTTCTACGAGCAGTACTTC.

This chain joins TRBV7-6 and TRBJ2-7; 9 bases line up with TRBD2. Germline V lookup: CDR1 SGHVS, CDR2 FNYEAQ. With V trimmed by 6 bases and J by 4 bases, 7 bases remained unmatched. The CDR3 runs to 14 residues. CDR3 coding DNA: TGTGCCAGCAGTCCCGGGACTAGCAGGTACGAGCAGTACTTC. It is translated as CASSPGTSRYEQYF.

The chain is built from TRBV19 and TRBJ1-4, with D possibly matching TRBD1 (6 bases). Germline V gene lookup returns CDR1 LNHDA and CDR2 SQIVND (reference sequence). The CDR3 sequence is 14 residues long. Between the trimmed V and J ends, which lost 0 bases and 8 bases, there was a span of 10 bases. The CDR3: CASSIDRGREKLFF. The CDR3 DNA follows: TGTGCCAGTAGTATAGACAGGGGCCGGGAAAAACTGTTTTTT.

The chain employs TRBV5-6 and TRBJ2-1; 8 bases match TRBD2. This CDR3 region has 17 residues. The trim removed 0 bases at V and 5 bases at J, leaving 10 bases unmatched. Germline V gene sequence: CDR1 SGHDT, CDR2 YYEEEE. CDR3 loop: CASSLANAGTRNNEQFF. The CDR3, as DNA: TGTGCCAGCAGCTTGGCCAATGCCGGGACTAGAAACAATGAGCAGTTCTTC.

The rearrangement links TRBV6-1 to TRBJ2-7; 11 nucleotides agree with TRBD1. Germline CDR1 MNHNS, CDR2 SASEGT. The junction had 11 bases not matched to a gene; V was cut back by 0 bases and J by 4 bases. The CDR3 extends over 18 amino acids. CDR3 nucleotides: TGTGCCAGCAGTGAAGCAGATCAGGACAGGGGGCTTCTTTACGAGCAGTACTTC. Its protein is CASSEADQDRGLLYEQYF.

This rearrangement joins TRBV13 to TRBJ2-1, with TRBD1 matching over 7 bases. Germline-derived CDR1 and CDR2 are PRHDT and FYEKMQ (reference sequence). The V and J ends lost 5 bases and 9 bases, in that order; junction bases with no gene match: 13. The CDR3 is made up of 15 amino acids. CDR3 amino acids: CASSLRQGKWGEQFF. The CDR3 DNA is TGTGCCAGCAGCCTCCGACAGGGAAAATGGGGTGAGCAGTTCTTC. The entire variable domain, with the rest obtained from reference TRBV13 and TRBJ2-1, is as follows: AAGVIQSPRHLIKEKRETATLKCYPIPRHDTVYWYQQGPGQDPQFLISFYEKMQSDKGSIPDRFSAQQFSDYHSELNMSSLELGDSALYFCASSLRQGKWGEQFFGPGTRLTVL.